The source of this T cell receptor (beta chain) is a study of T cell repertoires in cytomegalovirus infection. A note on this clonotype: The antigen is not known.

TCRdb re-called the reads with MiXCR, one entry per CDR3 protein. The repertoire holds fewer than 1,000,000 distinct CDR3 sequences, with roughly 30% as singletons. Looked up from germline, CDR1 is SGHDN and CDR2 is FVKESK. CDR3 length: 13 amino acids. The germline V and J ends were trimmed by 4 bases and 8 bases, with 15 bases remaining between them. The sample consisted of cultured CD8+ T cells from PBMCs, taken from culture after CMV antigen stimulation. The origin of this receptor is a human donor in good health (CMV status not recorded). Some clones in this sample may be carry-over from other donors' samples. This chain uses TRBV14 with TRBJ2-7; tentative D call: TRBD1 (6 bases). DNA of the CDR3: TGTGCCAGCAGCCTCGGGACACTCCACAAGCAGTACTTC. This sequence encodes CASSLGTLHKQYF.